The entry below describes one T cell receptor (beta chain). The antigen is unknown. This entry is derived from a study of PD-L1 blockade in urothelial cancer. About the study: About nine tenths of the roughly 30 patients were men who had bladder-origin urothelial cancer. Typically, measured as a median, blood samples had about 140,000 T cells.

Here immunoSEQ multiplex PCR was the method, and the copy in TCRdb shows in-frame clones only, minus some. The top ten hold roughly 15% of the sample, which has around 45,000 clones, 88% seen once. Whole-study findings and limits: Tumor-linked clones in blood grew more by 3 weeks in durable-benefit patients. Below-median TCR clonality that was measured in pretreatment blood predicted better survival.

The receptor was isolated from an older woman with urothelial cancer. Here the sequenced sample was PBMCs, taken around atezolizumab (anti-PD-L1) treatment.

The CDR3 region has the DNA TGTGCCAGCAGTTTTTATGGGGGGGTCGGAGAGACCCAGTACTTC. Translation: CASSFYGGVGETQYF. The chain links TRBV28 to TRBJ2-5; 7 bases are shared with TRBD2. Germline lookup yields CDR1 MDHEN and CDR2 SYDVKM. The CDR3 sequence is 15 residues long. V lost 3 bases, J lost 4 bases, and 8 bases stayed unmatched. Drawing the rest from reference TRBV28 and TRBJ2-5, the complete variable domain is DVKVTQSSRYLVKRTGEKVFLECVQDMDHENMFWYRQDPGLGLRLIYFSYDVKMKEKGDIPEGYSVSREKKERFSLILESASTNQTSMYLCASSFYGGVGETQYFGPGTRLLVL.